This TCR beta chain appears in the sequencing data of a study of cytomegalovirus exposure and HLA in healthy donors. Study results and limitations: The authors enumerated around 150 TCR beta chains as linked to cytomegalovirus. The tendency of first-cohort TCR clusters to co-occur in the 120 or so validation repertoires emerged from a later analysis. Many donors carried some public TCRs, although rarity characterized most TCR sequences.

The CDR3 has 17 amino acids. V gave up 3 bases and J gave up 0 bases, with 17 bases separating them. Germline CDR1 is LNHNV and CDR2 is YYDKDF (reference sequence). About this clone: The antigen is not known.

Sequencing used immunoSEQ multiplex PCR; TCRdb keeps in-frame clones, though not all of them. The sample contains under 150,000 clones, 86% of which appear only once. The sequenced material came from PBMCs. The V call is TRBV15, the J call TRBJ1-1; tentatively, D is TRBD1 (6 bases). The TCR originated in a man aged 18 to 29 in good health and CMV-seronegative. This CDR3 is CATSRRTGKGMNTEAFF. DNA for the CDR3: TGTGCCACCAGCAGGAGAACAGGGAAAGGGATGAACACTGAAGCTTTCTTT.